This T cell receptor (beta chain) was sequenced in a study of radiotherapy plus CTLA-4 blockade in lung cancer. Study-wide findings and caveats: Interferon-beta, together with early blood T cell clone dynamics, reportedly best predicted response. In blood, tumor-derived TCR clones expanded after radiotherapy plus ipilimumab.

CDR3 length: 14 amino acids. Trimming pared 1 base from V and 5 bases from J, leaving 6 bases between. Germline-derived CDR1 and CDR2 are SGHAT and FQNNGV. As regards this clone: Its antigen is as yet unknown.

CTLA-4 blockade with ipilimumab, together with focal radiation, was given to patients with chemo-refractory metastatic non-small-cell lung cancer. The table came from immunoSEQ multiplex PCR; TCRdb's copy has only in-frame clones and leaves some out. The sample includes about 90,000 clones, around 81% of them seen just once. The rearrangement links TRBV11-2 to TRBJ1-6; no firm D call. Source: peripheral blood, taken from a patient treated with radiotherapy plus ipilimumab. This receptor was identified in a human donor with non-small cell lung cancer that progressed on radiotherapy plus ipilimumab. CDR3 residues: CASSLGGDNSPLHF. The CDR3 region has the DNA TGTGCCAGCAGCTTAGGCGGGGATAATTCACCCCTCCACTTT.